This TCR beta chain was retrieved from a study of blood T cell repertoires in COVID-19. Study details: The samples span acute and convalescent COVID-19 from the United States, Italy and Spain. T cells, B-cell-depleted T cells, or PBMCs provided the cDNA or gDNA that served as material.

Under the authors' procedure: Amplified reference gene primers provided the basis for estimating nucleated cell counts. Here immunoSEQ multiplex PCR was the method, and the copy in TCRdb shows in-frame clones only, minus some. Clone size and V and J calls were adopted from that table, with D and trimming inferred from the DNA. The sample consists of a few hundred thousand clones, roughly 90% of them appearing once. The CDR3 loop spans 14 amino acids. The J segment lost 5 bases and the V segment lost 4 bases, leaving 7 bases of the junction unmatched. The germline gives CDR1 SNHLY, CDR2 FYNNEI. The rearrangement links TRBV2 to TRBJ2-7; 8 bases line up with TRBD1. The sample consisted of peripheral blood. This clonotype was sampled from a man aged 18 to 29 with active or convalescent COVID-19. The CDR3 region is CASSVGQGAHEQYF. DNA for the CDR3: TGTGCCAGCAGTGTAGGTCAGGGGGCCCACGAGCAGTACTTC.